This T cell receptor (beta chain) was observed in a study of CD8 T cells in ankylosing spondylitis. Study-wide findings and caveats: The authors reported significant enrichment of disease-linked clones in matched ankylosing spondylitis synovial fluid. Characteristic of ankylosing spondylitis blood, it appeared, was a TCR beta motif comprising about eight highly homologous variants. Disease-linked clones were CD8+ and relatively rare in peripheral blood.

5'-RACE, quantitative and with molecular barcodes, yielded the TCR beta libraries. TCRdb redid the calling of the 5' RACE reads with MiXCR, one entry per CDR3 protein. The table shows some 800,000 distinct CDR3 sequences, with over 9.5% occurring only once. From germline, CDR1 is DFQATT and CDR2 SNEGSKA (reference sequence). This CDR3 contains 13 residues. Deletions cut 4 bases from V and 7 bases from J, with 14 bases between. Regarding this clonotype: Antigen: not known.

The sequenced sample consisted of blood, either unsorted or a sorted T cell fraction (not recorded which). The J gene is TRBJ1-5, the V gene TRBV20-1; a weak D match, TRBD1 (6 bases). The sequence was obtained from a male donor with ankylosing spondylitis. CDR3 in DNA: TGCAGTGCTACGCCTGAGGGGGGACAGCCCCAGCATTTT. Its translation: CSATPEGGQPQHF.